This TCR beta chain is drawn from a study of shared clonotypes between healthy human individuals. Clones were read by immunoSEQ multiplex PCR, and TCRdb kept only the in-frame ones, dropping some. The data contain under 1,900,000 clones, approximately 98.5% of them singletons. Source material: naive CD4+ T cells sorted from blood. As for subset: CD45RA+ positively selected. This TCR derives from a man aged 25 to 45 in good health.

The CDR3 DNA sequence: TGTGCCAGCACTGACAGGTTGACAGACTCTGGGGCCAACGTCCTGACTTTC. As protein: CASTDRLTDSGANVLTF. V is TRBV11-2 and J is TRBJ2-6; weak D call: TRBD1 (6 bases). The CDR3 runs 17 residues. V lost 7 bases and J lost 0, with 16 bases in between. Germline assignment: CDR1 SGHAT and CDR2 FQNNGV. The full variable domain, in which reference TRBV11-2 and TRBJ2-6 provide the parts outside the CDR3, is EAGVAQSPRYKIIEKRQSVAFWCNPISGHATLYWYQQILGQGPKLLIQFQNNGVVDDSQLPKDRFSAERLKGVDSTLKIQPAKLEDSAVYLCASTDRLTDSGANVLTFGAGSRLTVL.